What follows describes a single T cell receptor (beta chain). Its cognate antigen is unknown. These data belong to a study of CD8 T cells in ankylosing spondylitis. Study outcomes and limitations: Disease-linked clones proved CD8+ and comparatively uncommon in peripheral blood. Prior literature has documented some motif variants in synovial fluid and blood from reactive arthritis. A motif in TCR beta, a set of fewer than ten highly homologous variants, appeared characteristic of ankylosing spondylitis blood.

Scientists made TCR beta libraries using quantitative 5'-RACE with molecular barcodes. TCRdb reprocessed the 5' RACE reads via MiXCR and lists one record per CDR3 protein. Among roughly 440,000 distinct CDR3 sequences listed, over 15% were seen once. V lost 5 bases and J 6 bases, leaving 13 bases between the germline ends. The CDR3 loop spans 14 amino acids. Germline CDR1 SGHTA, CDR2 FQGTGA. The V call is TRBV7-3, the J call TRBJ2-2, with D uncertain. The sequencing input was blood, either unsorted or a sorted T cell fraction (not recorded which). The receptor comes from a male donor with ankylosing spondylitis. The CDR3 sequence: CASSREGSAGELFF. For the CDR3, the DNA is TGTGCCAGCAGCCGCGAAGGGTCTGCCGGGGAGCTGTTTTTT.